This T cell receptor (beta chain) was sequenced for a study of blood T cell repertoires in COVID-19. Overall study: Nucleic acid was either cDNA or gDNA, and it came from T cells, B-cell-depleted T cells, or PBMCs.

TCRdb's table, derived via immunoSEQ multiplex PCR, lists solely in-frame clones and lacks some. This table holds roughly 110,000 clones, more than 70% found once. The CDR3 has 14 amino acids. In germline, CDR1 is SGHRS, CDR2 YFSETQ. Deletions cut 2 bases from V and 0 bases from J, with 8 bases between. This TCR was recovered from a human donor in a cohort sampled during active COVID-19. Sequenced sample: peripheral blood. The J gene is TRBJ1-1, the V gene TRBV5-1; D unclear. CDR3 sequence (DNA): TGCGCCAGCAGCTTACAGACAATGAACACTGAAGCTTTCTTT. Its translation is CASSLQTMNTEAFF.